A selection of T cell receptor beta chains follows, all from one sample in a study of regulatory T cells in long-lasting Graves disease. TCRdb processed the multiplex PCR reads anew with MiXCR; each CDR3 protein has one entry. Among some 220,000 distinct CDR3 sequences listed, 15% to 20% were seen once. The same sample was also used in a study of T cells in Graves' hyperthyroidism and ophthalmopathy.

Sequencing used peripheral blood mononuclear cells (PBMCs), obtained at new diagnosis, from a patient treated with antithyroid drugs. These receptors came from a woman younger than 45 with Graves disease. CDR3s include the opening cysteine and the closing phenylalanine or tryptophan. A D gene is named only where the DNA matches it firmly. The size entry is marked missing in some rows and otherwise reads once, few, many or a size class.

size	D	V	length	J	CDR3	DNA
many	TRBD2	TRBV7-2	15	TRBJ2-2	CASRTSGGATGELFF	TGTGCCAGCAGGACTAGCGGGGGGGCCACCGGGGAGCTGTTTTTT
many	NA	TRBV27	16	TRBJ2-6	CASSQYRVSGANVLTF	TGTGCCAGCAGTCAATACAGGGTCTCTGGGGCCAACGTCCTGACTTTC
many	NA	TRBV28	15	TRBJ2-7	CASSSSGISSYEQYF	TGTGCCAGCAGTTCTTCAGGGATTAGCTCCTACGAGCAGTACTTC
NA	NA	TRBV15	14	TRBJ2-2	CATSRGTHTGELFF	TGTGCCACCAGCAGAGGAACTCACACCGGGGAGCTGTTTTTT
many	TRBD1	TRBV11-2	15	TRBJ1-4	CASSLRGQGDEKLFF	TGTGCCAGCAGCTTAAGGGGGCAGGGTGATGAAAAACTGTTTTTT
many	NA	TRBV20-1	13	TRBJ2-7	CSARVDQNYEQYF	TGCAGTGCTAGAGTGGATCAGAACTACGAGCAGTACTTC
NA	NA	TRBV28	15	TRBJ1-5	CASSLSRANNQPQHF	TGTGCCAGCAGTTTAAGTAGGGCTAACAATCAGCCCCAGCATTTT
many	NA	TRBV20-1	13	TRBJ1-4	CSASKGLNEKLFF	TGCAGTGCTAGCAAGGGGCTTAATGAAAAACTGTTTTTT
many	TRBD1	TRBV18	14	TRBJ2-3	CASSRTGGTDTQYF	TGTGCCAGCAGCCGGACAGGGGGCACAGATACGCAGTATTTT
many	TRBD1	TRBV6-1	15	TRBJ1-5	CASSNNPGGNQPQHF	TGTGCCAGCAGCAATAATCCAGGGGGTAATCAGCCCCAGCATTTT
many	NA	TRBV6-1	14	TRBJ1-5	CASSPAGASQPQHF	TGTGCCAGCAGCCCAGCGGGGGCGAGTCAGCCCCAGCATTTT
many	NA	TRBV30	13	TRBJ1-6	CAWTGLDNSPLHF	TGTGCCTGGACAGGGTTGGATAATTCACCCCTCCACTTT
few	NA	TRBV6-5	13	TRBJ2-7	CASSYPPLDEQYF	TGTGCCAGCAGTTATCCGCCTTTGGACGAGCAGTACTTC
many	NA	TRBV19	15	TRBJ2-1	CASSPRGSSYNEQFF	TGTGCCAGCAGCCCACGGGGGAGCTCCTACAATGAGCAGTTCTTC
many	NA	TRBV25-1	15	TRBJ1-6	CASSESGTPRSPLHF	TGTGCCAGCAGTGAATCGGGAACTCCTCGTTCACCCCTCCACTTT
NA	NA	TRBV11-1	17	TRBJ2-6	CASSQVGIGAGANVLTF	TGTGCCAGCAGCCAGGTTGGGATTGGGGCTGGGGCCAACGTCCTGACTTTC
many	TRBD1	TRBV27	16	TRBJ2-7	CASSSPGGLASYEQYF	TGTGCCAGCAGTTCACCAGGGGGCCTAGCCTCCTACGAGCAGTACTTC
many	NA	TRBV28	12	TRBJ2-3	CASSLQLDTQYF	TGTGCCAGCAGTTTACAGTTAGATACGCAGTATTTT
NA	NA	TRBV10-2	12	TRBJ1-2	CASQGAGYGYTF	TGCGCCAGCCAAGGGGCGGGCTATGGCTACACCTTC
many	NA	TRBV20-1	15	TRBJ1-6	CSAYGTRSNNSPLHF	TGCAGTGCTTATGGGACCAGGAGTAATAATTCACCCCTCCACTTT
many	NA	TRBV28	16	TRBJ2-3	CASITRRGVRTDTQYF	TGTGCCAGCATCACTAGGAGGGGGGTACGCACAGATACGCAGTATTTT
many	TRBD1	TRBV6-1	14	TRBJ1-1	CASSRDRMNTEAFF	TGTGCCAGCAGCCGGGACAGGATGAACACTGAAGCTTTCTTT